This passage covers 3 T cell receptor beta chains from one sample sequenced in a study of CD8 T cells in ankylosing spondylitis. Findings and limits, study-wide: Seemingly characteristic of ankylosing spondylitis blood was a TCR beta motif consisting of about 8 highly homologous variants.

Using its own MiXCR run on the 5' RACE reads, TCRdb lists one record per CDR3 protein. The sample contains hundreds of thousands of distinct CDR3 sequences, about an eighth of which appear only once. Antigens for these TCRs are unknown. The sample taken for sequencing was blood, either unsorted or a sorted T cell fraction (not recorded which). These TCRs come from a male donor with ankylosing spondylitis.

This clonotype has a count of ten or more. The chain joins TRBV12-3 or TRBV12-4 to TRBJ1-5; no firm D call. The CDR3 consists of 13 residues. V lost 2 bases to trimming and J lost 6 bases, with 8 bases between them. DNA for the CDR3: TGTGCCAGCAGTTTATGGAGGTCTCAGCCCCAGCATTTT. Encoded protein: CASSLWRSQPQHF.

At least ten counts were recorded for this clonotype. The chain has TRBV6-6 and TRBJ1-2, with D perhaps TRBD1 (6 bases). The CDR3 spans 12 residues. Germline CDR1 and CDR2: MNHNY and SVGAGI (reference sequence). V lost 7 bases and J 3 bases, leaving 9 bases between the germline ends. CDR3 sequence (DNA): TGTGCCAGCATGGGGGCTGACTATGGCTACACCTTC. It is translated as CASMGADYGYTF.

This clonotype has ten or more counts. This chain joins TRBV29-1 and TRBJ2-3, with D perhaps being TRBD1 or TRBD2 (6 bases each). Trimming shortened V by 0 bases and J by 5 bases, and 12 bases separated the two germline ends. Germline assignment: CDR1 SQVTM and CDR2 ANQGSEA. The CDR3 loop spans 14 amino acids. The CDR3 DNA sequence: TGCAGCGTTGAAGATCACGGGGGCCTAGATACGCAGTATTTT. It translates to CSVEDHGGLDTQYF.